The 27 T cell receptor beta chains in this list originate from one sample, sequenced in a study of shared clonotypes between healthy human individuals. The data were produced by immunoSEQ multiplex PCR, yet TCRdb's version contains in-frame clones alone and is incomplete. Of more than 550,000 clones listed, roughly 94% are singletons. CD45RO-negative, CCR7-selected cells formed the naive CD8 fraction, which excluded terminally differentiated effector memory CD45RA+ cells. The sequencing sample was made of naive CD8+ T cells sorted from blood. All receptors derive from a man aged 25 to 45 in good health.

The V and J genes are TRBV6-5 and TRBJ2-7, with unresolved D. V was shortened by 0 bases and J by 5 bases, with 11 bases between the two germline ends. Germline V gives CDR1 MNHEY, CDR2 SVGAGI. The CDR3 has 14 amino acids. The CDR3 region has the DNA TGTGCCAGCAGTTACTCGAGCTGGGGAAACGAGCAGTACTTC. Its translation is CASSYSSWGNEQYF.

J is TRBJ2-7 and V is TRBV6-5; TRBD1 matches 10 bases. With V trimmed by 6 bases and J by 6 bases, 8 bases remained unmatched. CDR1 is MNHEY, CDR2 SVGAGI, per germline. The CDR3 length is 14 residues. The CDR3 bases are TGTGCCAGCAGCTCCGGGACAGGGGTCTCCGAGCAGTACTTC. Its protein product is CASSSGTGVSEQYF.

The gene calls are TRBV6-6 and TRBJ2-7; 11 bases are a match to TRBD2. This CDR3 is built from 15 residues. Germline V gene sequence: CDR1 MNHNY, CDR2 SVGAGI (reference sequence). With V trimmed by 4 bases and J by 6 bases, 8 bases remained unmatched. The CDR3 nucleotides are TGTGCCAGCAGTTCGACTAGCGGGAAAACTGCCGAGCAGTACTTC. Translated, it gives CASSSTSGKTAEQYF.

The V and J genes are TRBV4-1 and TRBJ1-1; D gene unclear. V shed 1 base and J shed 3 bases, with 12 bases lying between them. Germline values: CDR1 MGHRA, CDR2 YSYEKL. This CDR3 spans 15 amino acids. CDR3 in amino acids: CASSQVRFGDTEAFF. As DNA, the CDR3 is TGCGCCAGCAGCCAAGTCAGATTTGGGGACACTGAAGCTTTCTTT.

V and J are TRBV13 and TRBJ1-2; D perhaps matches TRBD1 (5 bases). CDR3 length equals 15 residues. Germline CDR1 reads PRHDT; CDR2 reads FYEKMQ (reference sequence). V shed 3 bases and J shed 1 base, with 12 bases lying between them. The CDR3 is CASSLGPQDNYGYTF. DNA for the CDR3: TGTGCCAGCAGCTTGGGGCCGCAGGATAACTATGGCTACACCTTC.

V gene TRBV27 combines with J gene TRBJ1-2, with 11 bases identical to TRBD1. The CDR3 length is 17 residues. The germline V gene has CDR1 MNHEY and CDR2 SMNVEV (reference sequence). With V trimmed by 6 bases and J by 8 bases, 17 bases remained unmatched. CDR3 DNA: TGTGCCAGCAGCCCTCGGGACAGGGGGGGCGAGGAGGTGGGCTACACCTTC. As protein: CASSPRDRGGEEVGYTF.

The V and J genes are TRBV4-3 and TRBJ1-4; possible D gene TRBD1, 5 bases. Trimming took off 3 bases at V and 10 bases at J, with 18 bases between the two ends. Germline lookup yields CDR1 LGHNA and CDR2 YSLEER. This CDR3 has 15 amino acids. In nucleotides, the CDR3 is TGCGCCAGCAGCCACCAGGGACGGACTGCAGGAAAACTGTTTTTT. As protein: CASSHQGRTAGKLFF.

V gene TRBV6-6 combines with J gene TRBJ1-3; D may be TRBD1 (5 bases). This CDR3 has 14 amino acids. Trimming cost V 7 bases and J 2 bases, with 12 bases left between them. Germline V gives CDR1 MNHNY, CDR2 SVGAGI (reference sequence). The CDR3 DNA follows: TGTGCCAGCACTTATTGGGGGGCTGGAAACACCATATATTTT. Translating gives CASTYWGAGNTIYF.

On this clone itself: This likely traces to a read error, being one base from a far larger clone. The chain links TRBV6-1 to TRBJ2-3; 9 bases are a match to TRBD2. The CDR3 loop spans 15 amino acids. In germline, CDR1 is MNHNS, CDR2 SASEGT. The V segment lost 3 bases and the J segment 0 bases; nucleotides outside the gene matches: 1. The CDR3 is CASSDGTSSTDTQYF. CDR3 DNA: TGTGCCAGCAGTGACGGGACTAGCAGCACAGATACGCAGTATTTT.

The gene calls are TRBV28 and TRBJ1-5; 8 nucleotides match TRBD1. J was trimmed by 1 base and V by 5 bases; bases with no gene match: 4. Germline-derived CDR1 and CDR2 are MDHEN and SYDVKM. CDR3 size: 15 residues. The CDR3 sequence: CASSKTGESNQPQHF. The DNA for the CDR3 is TGTGCCAGCAGTAAGACAGGGGAAAGCAATCAGCCCCAGCATTTT.

This chain joins TRBV21-1 and TRBJ2-7; the listed D gene, TRBD1, was not tested against the DNA. TRBV21-1 is described as a pseudogene. The CDR3 length is 17 residues. CDR3 sequence reads: CASSKALYGTQIYEQYF. DNA for the CDR3: TGTGCCAGCAGCAAAGCGCTATATGGGACACAAATCTACGAGCAGTACTTC.

The chain recombines TRBV19 with TRBJ2-1; 11 bases map to TRBD2. V shed 1 base, J shed 2 bases, and the junction held 7 bases outside the gene matches. The CDR3 sequence is 18 residues long. CDR1 is LNHDA and CDR2 is SQIVND in the germline V gene (reference sequence). Here the CDR3 reads CASSIGILTSGAYNEQFF. The CDR3 bases are TGTGCCAGTAGTATAGGGATCCTGACTAGCGGGGCCTACAATGAGCAGTTCTTC.

V usage is TRBV30 and J usage is TRBJ1-1; possible D gene TRBD1, 5 bases. From germline, CDR1 is GTSNPN and CDR2 SVGIG (reference sequence). Deletions cut 6 bases from V and 7 bases from J, with 15 bases between. This CDR3 is 12 amino acids long. The CDR3 nucleotides read TGTGCCTGTCTTGGGGGGAGGGTTGAAGCTTTCTTT. Amino acids: CACLGGRVEAFF.

The V call is TRBV9, the J call TRBJ2-2; 8 positions agree with TRBD2. The CDR3 totals 17 residues. The germline V gene has CDR1 SGDLS and CDR2 YYNGEE. Trimming removed 0 bases from V and 4 bases from J; junction bases left unmatched: 8. In nucleotides, the CDR3 is TGTGCCAGCAGCGTAGGAAGCGGGAGCTCTCTCACCGGGGAGCTGTTTTTT. This encodes CASSVGSGSSLTGELFF.

This chain joins TRBV19 and TRBJ2-1; TRBD1 might be the D (5 bases). V was pared by 5 bases and J by 5 bases, with 13 bases between. CDR3 size: 14 residues. Germline V gene data show CDR1 as LNHDA and CDR2 as SQIVND (reference sequence). The DNA of the CDR3 is TGTGCCAGTAGTTTCAGGGCTTCCCACAATGAGCAGTTCTTC. The encoded protein is CASSFRASHNEQFF.

The chain recombines TRBV28 with TRBJ2-3, with D possibly TRBD1 on 5 matching bases. CDR3 length: 16 amino acids. CDR1 and CDR2 (germline): MDHEN, SYDVKM. V was clipped by 6 bases and J by 8 bases, with 24 bases between them. This chain's CDR3 is CASRPLTVISSPTQYF. In DNA, the CDR3 is TGTGCCAGCAGACCCTTGACAGTCATCTCTTCCCCTACGCAGTATTTT.

This clone is a singleton in its sample. The V and J genes are TRBV4-3 and TRBJ1-4, with TRBD1 as a possible D gene (5 bases). Germline CDR1 and CDR2: LGHNA and YSLEER. CDR3 length: 14 amino acids. V dropped 4 bases and J dropped 7 bases, with 13 bases sitting between them. The CDR3 here is CASSRLGASEKLFF. The CDR3 DNA reads TGCGCCAGCAGCCGTCTAGGGGCGAGTGAAAAACTGTTTTTT.

There are a few counts of this clone. V is TRBV27 and J is TRBJ1-5, with 8 bases lining up with TRBD1. Trimming took 5 bases from V and 1 from J; bases not matched to a gene: 7. The germline V gene has CDR1 MNHEY and CDR2 SMNVEV (reference sequence). CDR3 length: 16 amino acids. For the CDR3, the DNA is TGTGCCAGCAGTCCCGGGACAGGAGGGAGCAATCAGCCCCAGCATTTT. Amino acid sequence: CASSPGTGGSNQPQHF.

The chain carries TRBV18 and TRBJ2-7; D call uncertain. CDR3 length: 13 residues. Germline V CDR1 and CDR2: KGHSH, LQKENI. The V end lost 1 base, the J end lost 5 bases, and 9 bases lay between the germline ends. The CDR3 region is CASSPLVSNEQYF. Here the CDR3 DNA reads TGTGCCAGCTCACCACTAGTTTCAAACGAGCAGTACTTC.

The chain links TRBV30 to TRBJ1-5; D unresolved. With 2 bases removed from V and 3 bases from J, the gap between germline ends came to 8 bases. Germline values: CDR1 GTSNPN, CDR2 SVGIG (reference sequence). This CDR3 has 13 residues. The CDR3 region is CAWSSQYNQPQHF. For the CDR3, the DNA is TGTGCCTGGAGTTCCCAGTACAATCAGCCCCAGCATTTT.

The V call is TRBV15, the J call TRBJ2-7; 8 bases match TRBD1. The CDR3 length is 14 residues. The V gene end was trimmed by 3 bases and the J gene end by 5 bases; junction bases not matched to a gene: 6. The V gene's germline CDR1 is LNHNV and CDR2 YYDKDF (reference sequence). The CDR3: CATSRDRVANEQYF. The CDR3 nucleotides are TGTGCCACCAGCAGGGACAGGGTGGCGAACGAGCAGTACTTC. The full variable domain, its missing parts supplied by reference TRBV15 and TRBJ2-7, is DAMVIQNPRYQVTQFGKPVTLSCSQTLNHNVMYWYQQKSSQAPKLLFHYYDKDFNNEADTPDNFQSRRPNTSFCFLDIRSPGLGDTAMYLCATSRDRVANEQYFGPGTRLTVT.

The rearrangement uses TRBV7-9 and TRBJ2-7; 8 bases line up with TRBD2. In germline, CDR1 is SEHNR, CDR2 FQNEAQ (reference sequence). J was trimmed by 1 base and V by 3 bases; bases with no gene match: 5. CDR3 length: 15 amino acids. CDR3 bases: TGTGCCAGCAGCTTGCGACTAGCGCCTTCCTACGAGCAGTACTTC. Encoded protein: CASSLRLAPSYEQYF.

CDR3 DNA sequence: TGTGCCAGCAGCTTGGTCGCGGGGCTCTCCTACGAGCAGTACTTC. Protein product: CASSLVAGLSYEQYF. This sequence joins TRBV5-4 and TRBJ2-7, with a weak D call TRBD2 (6 bases). The germline V gene has CDR1 SGHNT and CDR2 YYREEE (reference sequence). There are 15 residues in the CDR3. The V and J ends lost 0 bases and 0 bases respectively, with 10 bases between them.

DNA for the CDR3: TGTGCCAGCAGCGCGGGGACAGGGGGCGTTGAGCAGTTCTTC. Translation gives CASSAGTGGVEQFF. This sequence joins TRBV5-4 and TRBJ2-1; 12 nucleotides match TRBD1. V was pared by 4 bases and J by 9 bases, with 5 bases of the junction left unmatched. The CDR3 spans 14 residues. The germline V gene encodes CDR1 SGHNT and CDR2 YYREEE (reference sequence).

J is TRBJ2-1 and V is TRBV27, with D tentatively TRBD2 (6 bases). CDR1 and CDR2 (germline): MNHEY, SMNVEV (reference sequence). The CDR3 loop spans 12 amino acids. V was trimmed by 4 bases and J by 9 bases, leaving 10 bases between them. DNA of the CDR3: TGTGCCAGCAGTTACGGGAGTGGTGAGCAGTTCTTC. It translates to CASSYGSGEQFF.

The rearrangement uses TRBV6-1 and TRBJ1-1; D unresolved. This CDR3 region has 8 residues. The V end lost 0 bases, the J end lost 13 bases, and 0 bases lay between the germline ends. Germline V gene lookup returns CDR1 MNHNS and CDR2 SASEGT. The CDR3 DNA is TGTGCCAGCAGTGAAGCTTTCTTT. It translates to CASSEAFF.

The chain couples TRBV28 to TRBJ2-2; D might be TRBD2 (5 bases). Germline V gene sequence: CDR1 MDHEN, CDR2 SYDVKM. This CDR3 is 13 amino acids long. Trimming shortened V by 8 bases and J by 6 bases, and 13 bases separated the two germline ends. The CDR3 DNA is TGTGCCAGCTTCCGGGCGCGGGCCGGGGAGCTGTTTTTT. Translation gives CASFRARAGELFF. The whole variable domain, filled in from reference TRBV28 and TRBJ2-2, reads DVKVTQSSRYLVKRTGEKVFLECVQDMDHENMFWYRQDPGLGLRLIYFSYDVKMKEKGDIPEGYSVSREKKERFSLILESASTNQTSMYLCASFRARAGELFFGEGSRLTVL.